This TCR beta chain comes out of a study of T-cell reconstitution after alpha-beta-depleted transplantation in children. General study results and limits: T-cell counts and diversity were attributed mostly to newly produced T cells one year after transplant. Day-60 TCRbeta diversity that was high in some patients was derived from surviving recipient T cells and thymic progenitors. Two months or so post-transplant, alpha-beta T cells reportedly derived from several hundred expanded graft clones.

This CDR3 region has 14 residues. The V and J ends lost 3 bases and 7 bases, in that order; junction bases with no gene match: 6. Germline V gene sequence: CDR1 DFQATT, CDR2 SNEGSKA (reference sequence). Using unique molecular identifiers, the investigators prepared the TCRbeta library. A single record per CDR3 protein comes from TCRdb applying MiXCR to the PCR reads. The sample yields roughly 280,000 distinct CDR3 sequences, around a tenth seen once. This clonotype was observed at least ten times. The antigen is not known. The clonotype originates from a male patient aged 2 to 10 who had a stem cell transplant for chronic granulomatous disease, so the T cells may come from the graft donor. Source: peripheral blood, taken 180 days after TCRalphabeta/CD19-depleted stem cell transplant. The V and J genes are TRBV20-1 and TRBJ1-4, with 9 bases lining up with TRBD1. The CDR3 coding sequence is TGCAGTGCTAGTGCCGGACAGGGGTCTGAAAAACTGTTTTTT. The encoded protein is CSASAGQGSEKLFF.